This T cell receptor beta chain is drawn from a study of T cells in localized non-small cell lung cancer. Germline CDR1 reads MNHEY; CDR2 reads SVGAGI. V shed 6 bases and J 2 bases; nucleotides not matched to a gene: 7. The CDR3 contains 15 residues. With respect to this clone: No antigen is known for it.

Study-level findings and limits: Investigators sequenced only a single tumor region, leaving heterogeneity possible. A higher density of T cells in blood coincided with extended overall survival. A median of approximately 57 clones ranked among the top 100 in tumor appeared in adjacent lung. Clonality of T cells reached its maximum in uninvolved adjacent lung, surpassing tumor.

The repertoire was sequenced with immunoSEQ multiplex PCR; TCRdb's copy has only in-frame clones and lacks some. The table shows tens of thousands of clones, with approximately 84% occurring only once. The source material was peripheral blood, sampled before any cancer treatment. This chain links TRBV6-5 with TRBJ1-5, with TRBD1 matching over 7 bases. This clonotype was sampled from a female donor over 55 with stage I lung adenocarcinoma. This CDR3 is CASRKTGTGNQPQHF. DNA of the CDR3: TGTGCCAGCAGAAAGACAGGGACGGGCAATCAGCCCCAGCATTTT.